This T cell receptor beta chain was recorded in a study of shared clonotypes between healthy human individuals. Sequencing used immunoSEQ multiplex PCR; TCRdb keeps in-frame clones, though not all of them. The repertoire has around 940,000 clones, more than 75% of them found once; the top ten carry approximately 1.5%. Germline values: CDR1 SGHVS, CDR2 FQNEAQ. The CDR3 runs 14 residues. With 3 bases removed from V and 6 bases from J, the gap between germline ends came to 14 bases. What was sequenced was memory CD4+ T cells sorted from blood. Subset of the sample: CD45RA-negative fraction. This chain uses TRBV7-8 with TRBJ1-2; a weak D match, TRBD1 (6 bases). This TCR was recovered from a man between 18 and 29 years old in good health. The CDR3 nucleotides are TGTGCCAGCAGCTTGACCCCGGGGGCTCATGGCTACACCTTC. Translated: CASSLTPGAHGYTF.